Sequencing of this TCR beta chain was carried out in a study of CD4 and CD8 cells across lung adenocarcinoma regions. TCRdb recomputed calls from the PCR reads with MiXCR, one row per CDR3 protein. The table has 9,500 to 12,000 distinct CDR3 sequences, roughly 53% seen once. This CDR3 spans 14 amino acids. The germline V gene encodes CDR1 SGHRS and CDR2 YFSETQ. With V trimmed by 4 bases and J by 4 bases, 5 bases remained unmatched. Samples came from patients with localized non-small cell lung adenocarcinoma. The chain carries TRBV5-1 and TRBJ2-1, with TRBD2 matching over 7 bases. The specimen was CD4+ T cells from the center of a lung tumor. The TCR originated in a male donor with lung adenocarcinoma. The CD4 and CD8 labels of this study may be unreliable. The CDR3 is CASSPGLLYNEQFF. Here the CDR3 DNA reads TGCGCCAGCAGCCCGGGACTACTTTACAATGAGCAGTTCTTC.